A single sample gave rise to the 20 T cell receptor beta chains below, sequenced in a study of CD8 T cells in ankylosing spondylitis. TCRdb ran MiXCR on the 5' RACE reads and lists one entry per CDR3 protein. The sample has just under 350,000 distinct CDR3 sequences; under 15% are singletons. Sequencing used blood, either unsorted or a sorted T cell fraction (not recorded which). These receptors all come from a male donor with ankylosing spondylitis or in good health (not recorded which).

This clonotype was counted many times. In nucleotides, the CDR3 is TGCAGTGCTAGTCCAGGGCCGAACACTGAAGCTTTCTTT. As protein: CSASPGPNTEAFF. The chain combines TRBV20-1 with TRBJ1-1; perhaps TRBD1 as D (5 bases). From germline, CDR1 is DFQATT and CDR2 SNEGSKA (reference sequence). This CDR3 region has 13 residues. V lost 3 bases and J 1 base, leaving 9 bases between the germline ends.

The V gene is TRBV20-1, the J gene TRBJ1-1, with D possibly TRBD1 on 6 matching bases. Germline CDR1 and CDR2: DFQATT and SNEGSKA (reference sequence). The CDR3 length is 12 residues. V lost 5 bases and J 2 bases, leaving 9 bases between the germline ends. CDR3: CSARTANTEAFF. CDR3 sequence (DNA): TGCAGTGCTCGGACAGCAAACACTGAAGCTTTCTTT.

This clonotype has a handful of counts. The chain links TRBV12-3 or TRBV12-4 to TRBJ1-1, with D unclear. This CDR3 region has 12 residues. Trimming removed 5 bases from V and 1 base from J, with 5 bases in between. This chain's CDR3 is CASSQTNTEAFF. The CDR3 region has the DNA TGTGCCAGCAGTCAAACGAACACTGAAGCTTTCTTT.

This clonotype appeared many times. The chain is built from TRBV12-3 or TRBV12-4 and TRBJ2-2, with D unresolved. The CDR3 runs to 16 residues. V gave up 5 bases and J gave up 5 bases, with 18 bases separating them. The CDR3 protein is CASSPETQLGTGELFF. The CDR3 region has the DNA TGTGCCAGCAGTCCGGAGACTCAACTGGGAACCGGGGAGCTGTTTTTT.

This clonotype came up many times. The chain couples TRBV29-1 to TRBJ1-1; 8 nucleotides match TRBD1. Germline loops: CDR1 SQVTM, CDR2 ANQGSEA. V shed 4 bases and J 0 bases; nucleotides not matched to a gene: 1. CDR3 length equals 13 residues. CDR3 bases: TGCAGCGTTGGGACAGGGTTGAACACTGAAGCTTTCTTT. Translating gives CSVGTGLNTEAFF.

The chain uses TRBV20-1 and TRBJ2-1; 13 bases fit TRBD2. The J segment lost 5 bases and the V segment lost 8 bases, leaving 9 bases of the junction unmatched. The CDR3 totals 15 residues. Looked up from germline, CDR1 is DFQATT and CDR2 is SNEGSKA (reference sequence). This CDR3 reads CSNLPGTSGDNEQFF. CDR3 in DNA: TGCAGTAACCTCCCCGGGACTAGCGGGGACAATGAGCAGTTCTTC.

The chain employs TRBV21-1 and TRBJ1-4; TRBD1, the table's D call, was not compared with the DNA. TRBV21-1 corresponds to a pseudogene. CDR3 length: 15 amino acids. The CDR3 DNA sequence: TGTGCCAGCAGCACCTCGTGGGGGGCTGAAGAAAAACTGTTTTTT. It yields the protein CASSTSWGAEEKLFF.

V is TRBV4-1 and J is TRBJ2-7, with a weak D call TRBD2 (5 bases). Looked up from germline, CDR1 is MGHRA and CDR2 is YSYEKL. The CDR3 is 15 amino acids. V dropped 0 bases and J dropped 3 bases, with 12 bases sitting between them. The CDR3 protein is CASSQDRIGNYEQYF. The CDR3 nucleotides are TGCGCCAGCAGCCAAGATCGGATCGGGAACTACGAGCAGTACTTC.

This clonotype was detected ten times or more. The chain uses TRBV5-1 and TRBJ2-3; D is unresolved. Per the germline V gene, CDR1 is SGHRS and CDR2 is YFSETQ. CDR3 size: 14 residues. V lost 0 bases and J 0 bases, leaving 5 bases between the germline ends. The CDR3 is CASSLVDSTDTQYF. The CDR3 DNA follows: TGCGCCAGCAGCTTGGTGGATAGCACAGATACGCAGTATTTT. The whole variable domain, remainder taken from reference TRBV5-1 and TRBJ2-3, is KAGVTQTPRYLIKTRGQQVTLSCSPISGHRSVSWYQQTPGQGLQFLFEYFSETQRNKGNFPGRFSGRQFSNSRSEMNVSTLELGDSALYLCASSLVDSTDTQYFGPGTRLTVL.

This clonotype was counted a few times. J is TRBJ1-5 and V is TRBV12-3 or TRBV12-4; maybe TRBD1 (5 bases). Trimming took 7 bases from V and 3 from J, leaving 16 bases between them. The CDR3 runs 15 residues. CDR3 bases: TGTGCCAGCACCTTGAGGGGATCTCTCAATCAGCCCCAGCATTTT. Protein sequence: CASTLRGSLNQPQHF.

The V gene is TRBV5-8, the J gene TRBJ2-1; 8 nucleotides match TRBD2. The germline gives CDR1 SGHTS, CDR2 YDEGEE. The CDR3 is 16 amino acids. J lost 0 bases, V lost 6 bases, and 8 bases had no gene match. CDR3 amino acids: CASNSGSGASYNEQFF. CDR3 nucleotide sequence: TGTGCCAGCAATTCGGGTAGCGGGGCCTCCTACAATGAGCAGTTCTTC.

The sample holds many counts of this clonotype. The J gene is TRBJ1-5, the V gene TRBV12-3 or TRBV12-4, with D unresolved. There are 12 residues in the CDR3. V lost 3 bases to trimming and J lost 7 bases, with 7 bases between them. The CDR3 nucleotides read TGTGCCAGCAGTTTGCGACCCCAGCCCCAGCATTTT. Amino acid sequence: CASSLRPQPQHF.

V gene TRBV12-5 combines with J gene TRBJ1-3; the D gene is possibly TRBD1 (6 bases). Germline values: CDR1 LGHNT, CDR2 FRNRAP. The CDR3 loop spans 17 amino acids. Trimming took off 0 bases at V and 4 bases at J, with 16 bases between the two ends. CDR3 sequence reads: CASGLVLGGGEGNTIYF. The CDR3 coding sequence is TGTGCTAGTGGTTTGGTACTTGGAGGGGGAGAAGGAAACACCATATATTTT.

This clonotype was recorded a few times. The V gene is TRBV5-1, the J gene TRBJ2-1; 8 bases are shared with TRBD1. Germline CDR1 reads SGHRS; CDR2 reads YFSETQ. The CDR3 consists of 12 residues. V lost 4 bases to trimming and J lost 9 bases; unmatched junction nucleotides: 3. In DNA, the CDR3 is TGCGCCAGCAGCGTCGACAGGGGTGAGCAGTTCTTC. Translating gives CASSVDRGEQFF.

The CDR3 protein is CASSLTSGGGFSTDTQYF. The CDR3 DNA reads as TGTGCCAGCAGTTTAACGAGCGGGGGCGGATTCAGCACAGATACGCAGTATTTT. The J gene is TRBJ2-3, the V gene TRBV12-3 or TRBV12-4; the match to TRBD2 covers 8 bases. This CDR3 contains 18 residues. Germline trimming cut 2 bases from V and 0 bases from J; bases unmatched to any gene: 10.

The chain links TRBV20-1 to TRBJ2-5; perhaps TRBD2 as D (5 bases). The V end was cut by 3 bases, the J end by 2 bases, with 13 bases between. Germline V gene sequence: CDR1 DFQATT, CDR2 SNEGSKA (reference sequence). This CDR3 is built from 14 residues. DNA of the CDR3: TGCAGTGCTAGGGATTCGGGGTTACAAGAGACCCAGTACTTC. Protein: CSARDSGLQETQYF.

The chain combines TRBV20-1 with TRBJ1-1, with 7 bases aligning to TRBD1. Germline assignment: CDR1 DFQATT and CDR2 SNEGSKA (reference sequence). This CDR3 is 12 amino acids long. The V gene end was trimmed by 1 base and the J gene end by 5 bases; junction bases not matched to a gene: 1. In DNA form, the CDR3 reads TGCAGTGCTAGAGCAGGGGGTACTGAAGCTTTCTTT. Its translation is CSARAGGTEAFF.

The CDR3, as DNA: TGCGCCAGCAGCTTACCGAGCGGGCGTGCTAGCACAGATACGCAGTATTTT. Translated, it gives CASSLPSGRASTDTQYF. This chain uses TRBV5-1 with TRBJ2-3; D is possibly TRBD2 (6 bases). The CDR3 is 17 residues long. Germline lookup yields CDR1 SGHRS and CDR2 YFSETQ. V was cut by 2 bases and J by 0 bases, with 16 bases left in between.

With regard to this clonotype: Germline and junction disagree at one end, which may indicate a read error. The chain employs TRBV20-1 and TRBJ2-1, with D tentatively TRBD1 or TRBD2 (5 bases each). This CDR3 region has 16 residues. Germline lookup yields CDR1 DFQATT and CDR2 SNEGSKA (reference sequence). The CDR3 DNA reads as TGCCGTGCTAGAGCGACCCCGGGGCCCTCCTACAATGAGCAGTTCTTC. Translation gives CRARATPGPSYNEQFF.

The V call is TRBV29-1, the J call TRBJ2-5, with TRBD1 identical over 8 bases. The CDR3 covers 12 residues. In germline, CDR1 is SQVTM, CDR2 ANQGSEA. J lost 1 base, V lost 7 bases, and 2 bases had no gene match. CDR3 in amino acids: CSADRVQETQYF. In nucleotides, the CDR3 is TGCAGCGCGGACAGGGTCCAAGAGACCCAGTACTTC.